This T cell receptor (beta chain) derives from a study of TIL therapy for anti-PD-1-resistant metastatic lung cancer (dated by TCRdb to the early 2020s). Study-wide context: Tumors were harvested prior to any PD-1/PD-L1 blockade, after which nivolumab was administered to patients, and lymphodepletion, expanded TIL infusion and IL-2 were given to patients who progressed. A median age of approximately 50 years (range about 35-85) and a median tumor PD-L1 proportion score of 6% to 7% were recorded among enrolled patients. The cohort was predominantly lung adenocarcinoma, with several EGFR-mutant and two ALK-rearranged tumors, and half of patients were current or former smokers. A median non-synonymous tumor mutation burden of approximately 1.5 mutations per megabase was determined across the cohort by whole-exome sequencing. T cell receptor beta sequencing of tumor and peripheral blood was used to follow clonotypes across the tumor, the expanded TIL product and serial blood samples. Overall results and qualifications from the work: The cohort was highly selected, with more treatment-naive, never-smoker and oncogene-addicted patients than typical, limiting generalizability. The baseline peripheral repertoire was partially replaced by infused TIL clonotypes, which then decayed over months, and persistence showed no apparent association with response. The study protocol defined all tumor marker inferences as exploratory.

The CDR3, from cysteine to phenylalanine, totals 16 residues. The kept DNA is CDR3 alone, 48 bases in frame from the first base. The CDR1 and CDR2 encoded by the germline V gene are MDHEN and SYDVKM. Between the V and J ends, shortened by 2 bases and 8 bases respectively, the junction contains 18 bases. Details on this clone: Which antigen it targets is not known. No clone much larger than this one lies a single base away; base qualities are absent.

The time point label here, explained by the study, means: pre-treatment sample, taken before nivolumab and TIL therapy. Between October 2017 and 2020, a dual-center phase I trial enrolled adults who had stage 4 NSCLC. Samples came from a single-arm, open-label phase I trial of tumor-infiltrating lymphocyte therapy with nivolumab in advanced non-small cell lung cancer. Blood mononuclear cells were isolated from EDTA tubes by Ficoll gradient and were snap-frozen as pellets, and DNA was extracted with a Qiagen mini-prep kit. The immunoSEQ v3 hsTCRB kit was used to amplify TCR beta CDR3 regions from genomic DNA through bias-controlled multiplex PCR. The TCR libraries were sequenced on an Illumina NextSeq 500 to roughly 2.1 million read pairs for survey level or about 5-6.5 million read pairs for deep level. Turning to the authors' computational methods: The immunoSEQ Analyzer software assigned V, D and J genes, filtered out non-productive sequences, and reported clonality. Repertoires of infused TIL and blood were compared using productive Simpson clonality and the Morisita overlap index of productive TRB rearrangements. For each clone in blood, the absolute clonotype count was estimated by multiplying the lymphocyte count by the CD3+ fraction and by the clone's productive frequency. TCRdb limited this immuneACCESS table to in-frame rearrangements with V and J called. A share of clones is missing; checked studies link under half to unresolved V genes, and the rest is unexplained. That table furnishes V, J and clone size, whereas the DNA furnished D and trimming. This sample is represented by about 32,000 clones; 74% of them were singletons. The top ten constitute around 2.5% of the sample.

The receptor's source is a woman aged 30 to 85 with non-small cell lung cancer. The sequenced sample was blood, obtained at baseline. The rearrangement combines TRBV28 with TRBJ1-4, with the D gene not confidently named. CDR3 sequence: CASSLASRGIGEKLFF. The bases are TGTGCCAGCAGTTTAGCTTCCAGAGGTATAGGGGAAAAACTGTTTTTT.